This T cell receptor (beta chain) was found in a study of blood T cell repertoires in COVID-19. Per the authors' pipeline: Estimation of nucleated cell counts relied on the amplification of reference gene primers. The method was immunoSEQ multiplex PCR; TCRdb's version includes in-frame clones alone and lacks a portion of them. V, J and clone size are taken as reported in that table, and D and trimming were inferred from the DNA itself. The sample includes about 120,000 clones, 60% to 85% seen only once; the top ten take about 2%. In germline, CDR1 is SGHAT, CDR2 FQNNGV. The V gene end was trimmed by 5 bases and the J gene end by 7 bases; junction bases not matched to a gene: 10. The CDR3 is 15 amino acids.

The TCR sequence derives from a man aged 70 or older with acute or convalescent COVID-19. The material sequenced was peripheral blood. This chain links TRBV11-2 with TRBJ2-2; 7 bases agree with TRBD1. The CDR3 loop reads CASSRDSSLFGELFF. The CDR3 nucleotides read TGTGCCAGCAGCAGGGACAGCTCTTTGTTCGGGGAGCTGTTTTTT.